This T cell receptor beta chain was captured in a study of T-cell reconstitution after alpha-beta-depleted transplantation in children. Unique molecular identifiers were incorporated into the prepared TCRbeta library. TCRdb analysed the PCR reads with MiXCR anew, one entry per CDR3 protein. The table records some 310,000 distinct CDR3 sequences, roughly 21% of them present only once. Study-level points and caveats: For some patients, TCRbeta diversity was high at day 60 because of recipient T cells and thymic progenitors that survived. Roughly two months post-transplant, alpha-beta T cells reportedly originated from several hundred graft clones that had expanded. T-cell numbers and diversity, one year after transplant, stemmed largely from T cells that were newly produced.

CDR1 is ENHRY, CDR2 SYGVKD, per germline. This CDR3 comprises 19 residues. On this clonotype: Its antigen is unidentified. At one boundary the junction diverges from the germline segment, which might be a read error.

This clonotype originated in a male patient between 5 and 17 years old who had a stem cell transplant for acute lymphoblastic leukemia, so the T cells may come from the graft donor. The chain is built from TRBV10-3 and TRBJ2-1; 12 bases match TRBD2. This material consisted of PBMCs, mostly from graft donor cells, taken 180 days after TCRalphabeta/CD19-depleted stem cell transplant. The CDR3: CASSEPTGETSGSGDEQFF. The CDR3 DNA is TGTGCCAGCAGTGAGCCGACGGGGGAGACTAGCGGGAGTGGCGATGAGCAGTTCTTC.